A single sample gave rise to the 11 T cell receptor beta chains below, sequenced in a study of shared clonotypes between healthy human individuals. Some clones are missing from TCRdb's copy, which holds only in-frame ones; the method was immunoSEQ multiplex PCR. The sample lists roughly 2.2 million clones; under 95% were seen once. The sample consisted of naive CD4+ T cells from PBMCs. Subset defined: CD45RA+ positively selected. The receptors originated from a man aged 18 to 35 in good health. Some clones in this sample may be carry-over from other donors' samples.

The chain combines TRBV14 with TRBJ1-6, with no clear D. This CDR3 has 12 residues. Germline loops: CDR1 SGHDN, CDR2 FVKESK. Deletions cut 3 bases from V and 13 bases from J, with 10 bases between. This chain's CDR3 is CASSQIYMPLHF. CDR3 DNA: TGTGCCAGCAGCCAGATTTACATGCCCCTCCACTTT.

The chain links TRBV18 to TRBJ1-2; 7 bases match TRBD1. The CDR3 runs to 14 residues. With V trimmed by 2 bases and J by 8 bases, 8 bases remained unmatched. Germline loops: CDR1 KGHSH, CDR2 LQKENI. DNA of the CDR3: TGTGCCAGCTCACCAGAGACAGGGCTGGCAGGCTACACCTTC. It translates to CASSPETGLAGYTF. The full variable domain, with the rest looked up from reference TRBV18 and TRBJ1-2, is NAGVMQNPRHLVRRRGQEARLRCSPMKGHSHVYWYRQLPEEGLKFMVYLQKENIIDESGMPKERFSAEFPKEGPSILRIQQVVRGDSAAYFCASSPETGLAGYTFGSGTRLTVV.

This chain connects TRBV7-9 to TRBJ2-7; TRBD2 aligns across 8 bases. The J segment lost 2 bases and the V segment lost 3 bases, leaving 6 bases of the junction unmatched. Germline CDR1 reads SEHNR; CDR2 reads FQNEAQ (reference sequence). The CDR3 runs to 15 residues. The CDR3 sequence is CASSLNAGGAYEQYF. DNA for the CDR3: TGTGCCAGCAGCTTGAACGCGGGGGGCGCCTACGAGCAGTACTTC.

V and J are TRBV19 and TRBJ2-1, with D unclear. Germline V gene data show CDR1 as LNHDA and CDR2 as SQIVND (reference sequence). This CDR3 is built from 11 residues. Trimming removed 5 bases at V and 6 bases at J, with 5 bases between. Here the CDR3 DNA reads TGTGCCAGTAGTCATACCAATGAGCAGTTCTTC. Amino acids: CASSHTNEQFF.

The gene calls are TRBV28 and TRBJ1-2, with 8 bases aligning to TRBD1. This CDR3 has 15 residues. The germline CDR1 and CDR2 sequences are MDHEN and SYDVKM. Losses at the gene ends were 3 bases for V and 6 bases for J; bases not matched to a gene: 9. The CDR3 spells CASSLSGTGRDGYTF. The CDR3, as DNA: TGTGCCAGCAGTTTGTCCGGGACAGGCCGGGATGGCTACACCTTC.

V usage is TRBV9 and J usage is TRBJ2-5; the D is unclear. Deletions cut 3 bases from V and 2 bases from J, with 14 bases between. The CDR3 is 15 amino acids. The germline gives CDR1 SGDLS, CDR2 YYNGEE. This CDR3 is CASSAYDMLQETQYF. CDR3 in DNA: TGTGCCAGCAGCGCGTATGACATGCTACAAGAGACCCAGTACTTC. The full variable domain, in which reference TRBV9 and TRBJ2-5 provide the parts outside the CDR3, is DSGVTQTPKHLITATGQRVTLRCSPRSGDLSVYWYQQSLDQGLQFLIQYYNGEERAKGNILERFSAQQFPDLHSELNLSSLELGDSALYFCASSAYDMLQETQYFGPGTRLLVL.

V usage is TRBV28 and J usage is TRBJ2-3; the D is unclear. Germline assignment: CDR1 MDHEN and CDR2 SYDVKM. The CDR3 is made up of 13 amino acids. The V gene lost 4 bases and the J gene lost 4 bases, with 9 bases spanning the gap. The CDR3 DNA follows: TGTGCCAGCAGTTCCTCGATCCCAGATACGCAGTATTTT. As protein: CASSSSIPDTQYF.

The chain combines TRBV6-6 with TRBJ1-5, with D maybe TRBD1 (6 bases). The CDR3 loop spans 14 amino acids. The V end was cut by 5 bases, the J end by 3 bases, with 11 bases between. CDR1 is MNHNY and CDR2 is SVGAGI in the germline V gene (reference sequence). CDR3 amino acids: CASSTGQPNQPQHF. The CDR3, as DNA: TGTGCCAGCAGTACCGGACAGCCCAATCAGCCCCAGCATTTT.

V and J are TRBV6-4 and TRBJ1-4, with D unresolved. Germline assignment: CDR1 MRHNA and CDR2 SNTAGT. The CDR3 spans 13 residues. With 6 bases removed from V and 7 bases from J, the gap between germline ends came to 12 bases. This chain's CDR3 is CASRAAGSEKLFF. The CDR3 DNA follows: TGTGCCAGCAGGGCGGCAGGTAGTGAAAAACTGTTTTTT.

CDR3 DNA sequence: TGTGCCAGCAGTGGCAACGGCGCCTACGAGCAGTACTTC. Translated, it gives CASSGNGAYEQYF. The V gene is TRBV6-1, the J gene TRBJ2-7, with D uncertain. The length of the CDR3 is 13 residues. Trimming stripped 4 bases from V and 2 bases from J, with 9 bases between. Germline assignment: CDR1 MNHNS and CDR2 SASEGT.

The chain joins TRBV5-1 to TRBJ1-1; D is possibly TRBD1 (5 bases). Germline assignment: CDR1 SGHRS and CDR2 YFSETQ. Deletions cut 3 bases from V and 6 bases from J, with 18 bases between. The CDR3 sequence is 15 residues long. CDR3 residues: CASSSIGGQSPEAFF. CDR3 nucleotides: TGCGCCAGCAGCTCCATCGGGGGTCAAAGCCCTGAAGCTTTCTTT.